A selection of T cell receptor beta chains follows, all from one sample in a study of T cell repertoires in cytomegalovirus infection. MiXCR, applied by TCRdb to the reads, yields one record per CDR3 protein. The sample lists about 190,000 distinct CDR3 sequences; approximately 30% were seen once. The sample comprised PBMCs. Source of these receptors: a human donor in good health (CMV status not recorded). Some clones in this sample may be carry-over from other donors' samples. The conserved cysteine and the conserved F or W are not part of the CDR3 here. Each record gives: V gene, J gene, CDR3 protein.

V: TRBV12-3/TRBV12-4
J: TRBJ2-1
CDR3: ASSLRGLGEQF

V: TRBV5-1
J: TRBJ1-1
CDR3: ASAGGTAVNTEAF

V: TRBV7-6
J: TRBJ2-5
CDR3: ASSFPGVETQY

V: TRBV10-3
J: TRBJ2-5
CDR3: ATLSTEQETQY

V: TRBV7-2
J: TRBJ2-3
CDR3: ASSLRRGTPTDTQY

V: TRBV23-1
J: TRBJ2-1
CDR3: ASTIPGQPLSYNEQF

V: TRBV7-8
J: TRBJ1-6
CDR3: ASSLGTVSSYNSPLH

V: TRBV29-1
J: TRBJ1-1
CDR3: SVESVGGAF

V: TRBV7-6
J: TRBJ2-3
CDR3: ATSTRASTDTQY

V: TRBV7-2
J: TRBJ1-6
CDR3: ASSPGQTRKPLH

V: TRBV7-2
J: TRBJ2-3
CDR3: ASSLGESGGGADTQY

V: TRBV24-1
J: TRBJ2-3
CDR3: ATSDWTSEGTDTQY

V: TRBV6-2/TRBV6-3
J: TRBJ1-1
CDR3: ASSIRQGAGWNTEAF

V: TRBV6-2/TRBV6-3
J: TRBJ1-1
CDR3: ASEDRGDTEAF

V: TRBV7-7
J: TRBJ1-1
CDR3: ASSVTGTGGCTEAF

V: TRBV5-5
J: TRBJ1-2
CDR3: ASSLVAGYGYT